This T cell receptor (beta chain) was recovered during a study of blood T cell repertoires in COVID-19. Study-wide background: The United States, Italy and Spain were the sources of the acute and convalescent COVID-19 samples. Sample material is recorded as cDNA or gDNA derived from T cells, B-cell-depleted T cells, or PBMCs.

Study processing details: For nucleated cells, counts were estimated from reference gene primer amplification. Method: immunoSEQ multiplex PCR; TCRdb's copy keeps in-frame clones and lacks some. V, J and clone size are those of that table, while D and trimming were read from the DNA. The sample records more than 250,000 clones, about 88% being singletons. The receptor was isolated from a man between 18 and 29 years old with active or convalescent COVID-19. Sequencing was done on a sample of peripheral blood.

The CDR3 reads CASSEVGTSGGREQYF. CDR3 nucleotides: TGTGCCAGCAGTGAAGTCGGGACTAGCGGGGGAAGGGAGCAGTACTTC. The V gene is TRBV6-1, the J gene TRBJ2-7; 14 nucleotides agree with TRBD2. The CDR3 is made up of 16 amino acids. In germline, CDR1 is MNHNS, CDR2 SASEGT. Unmatched junction bases numbered 6, after V lost 1 base and J lost 7 bases.